The 22 T cell receptor beta chains presented below share a single source sample, sequenced in a study of OX40 agonist ivuxolimab in advanced cancers. The repertoire was sequenced with immunoSEQ multiplex PCR; TCRdb's copy has only in-frame clones and lacks some. Here the sample spans 70,000 to 80,000 clones, roughly 77% being singletons. This specimen was CD4+ or CD8+ T cells sorted from blood, taken in a trial of the OX40 agonist ivuxolimab. The receptors were gathered from an adult with an advanced solid tumor such as melanoma, head and neck, liver or kidney cancer.

V and J are TRBV7-6 and TRBJ2-1, with 8 bases fitting TRBD2. The CDR3 length is 13 residues. Germline lookup yields CDR1 SGHVS and CDR2 FNYEAQ. Trimming at V came to 3 bases and at J to 8 bases, leaving 3 bases not matched to a gene. CDR3 loop: CASSFAGGDEQFF. The CDR3 DNA reads TGTGCCAGCAGCTTCGCGGGAGGCGATGAGCAGTTCTTC.

The V and J genes are TRBV18 and TRBJ2-1, with 8 bases fitting TRBD2. Germline V CDR1 and CDR2: KGHSH, LQKENI. Trimming took 0 bases from V and 4 from J; bases not matched to a gene: 8. The CDR3 runs 17 residues. CDR3 coding DNA: TGTGCCAGCTCACCACCGTTACTAGCGGCAGGTTACAATGAGCAGTTCTTC. Protein: CASSPPLLAAGYNEQFF. The full variable domain, with the rest looked up from reference TRBV18 and TRBJ2-1, is NAGVMQNPRHLVRRRGQEARLRCSPMKGHSHVYWYRQLPEEGLKFMVYLQKENIIDESGMPKERFSAEFPKEGPSILRIQQVVRGDSAAYFCASSPPLLAAGYNEQFFGPGTRLTVL.

V usage is TRBV18 and J usage is TRBJ1-6; 10 bases map to TRBD1. Germline V gene data show CDR1 as KGHSH and CDR2 as LQKENI. V lost 4 bases and J lost 7; bases outside the gene matches: 7. The CDR3 length is 16 residues. DNA for the CDR3: TGTGCCAGCTCACAGACGACAGGGGGCGGGAATTCACCCCTCCACTTT. It yields the protein CASSQTTGGGNSPLHF.

The chain employs TRBV7-3 and TRBJ2-6; TRBD1 is a possible D gene (6 bases). V lost 5 bases and J 4 bases, leaving 15 bases between the germline ends. CDR1 is SGHTA, CDR2 FQGTGA, per germline. The CDR3 spans 16 residues. The chain's CDR3 is CASSLRQGYGANVLTF. Written as DNA, the CDR3 is TGTGCCAGCAGCCTACGGCAGGGGTACGGGGCCAACGTCCTGACTTTC.

In nucleotides, the CDR3 is TGTGCCAGCAGCTTGGAGATGGCGGCTGAAGCTTTCTTT. Protein: CASSLEMAAEAFF. V gene TRBV5-4 combines with J gene TRBJ1-1, with D uncertain. The CDR3 covers 13 residues. V was shortened by 0 bases and J by 6 bases, with 9 bases between the two germline ends. Germline values: CDR1 SGHNT, CDR2 YYREEE (reference sequence).

This chain connects TRBV7-2 to TRBJ2-5; D remains unclear. This CDR3 is 15 amino acids long. The germline V gene has CDR1 SGHTA and CDR2 FQGNSA. V shed 3 bases and J shed 2 bases, with 13 bases lying between them. This CDR3 is CASSFYLVAQETQYF. CDR3 sequence (DNA): TGTGCCAGCAGCTTTTACTTGGTGGCGCAAGAGACCCAGTACTTC. Using reference TRBV7-2 and TRBJ2-5 for the parts outside the CDR3, the full variable domain is GAGVSQSPSNKVTEKGKDVELRCDPISGHTALYWYRQSLGQGLEFLIYFQGNSAPDKSGLPSDRFSAERTGGSVSTLTIQRTQQEDSAVYLCASSFYLVAQETQYFGPGTRLLVL.

The chain has TRBV2 and TRBJ2-7; no firm D call. Germline CDR1 reads SNHLY; CDR2 reads FYNNEI. Deletions cut 7 bases from V and 6 bases from J, with 19 bases between. The CDR3 extends over 14 amino acids. This CDR3 is CASKGIGLKGEQYF. Written as DNA, the CDR3 is TGTGCCAGCAAGGGAATTGGGCTCAAGGGCGAGCAGTACTTC.

The J gene is TRBJ2-1, the V gene TRBV11-3; 16 bases match TRBD2. This CDR3 is 17 amino acids long. Germline assignment: CDR1 SGHNT and CDR2 YENEEA. V lost 2 bases, J lost 8 bases, and 6 bases stayed unmatched. This chain's CDR3 is CASSLTGTSGRGDEQFF. DNA for the CDR3: TGTGCCAGCAGCTTAACTGGGACTAGCGGGAGGGGAGATGAGCAGTTCTTC. The full variable domain, in which reference TRBV11-3 and TRBJ2-1 provide the parts outside the CDR3, is EAGVVQSPRYKIIEKKQPVAFWCNPISGHNTLYWYLQNLGQGPELLIRYENEEAVDDSQLPKDRFSAERLKGVDSTLKIQPAELGDSAVYLCASSLTGTSGRGDEQFFGPGTRLTVL.

The rearrangement joins TRBV10-3 to TRBJ1-2; 8 bases align to TRBD1. The CDR3 is 16 amino acids. V shed 3 bases, J shed 7 bases, and the junction held 13 bases outside the gene matches. The germline gives CDR1 ENHRY, CDR2 SYGVKD. CDR3 bases: TGTGCCATCAGTGATGGGTGGCAGGGGGCATCGAGTGGCTACACCTTC. This encodes CAISDGWQGASSGYTF.

The V call is TRBV27, the J call TRBJ2-7; weak D call: TRBD2 (6 bases). Trimming left V 4 bases short and J 2 bases short, with 15 bases between. CDR1 is MNHEY and CDR2 is SMNVEV in the germline V gene (reference sequence). The CDR3 extends over 15 amino acids. The CDR3: CASSWGVGQTYEQYF. For the CDR3, the DNA is TGTGCCAGCAGTTGGGGGGTCGGCCAAACCTACGAGCAGTACTTC.

The chain uses TRBV11-3 and TRBJ1-1; D is unresolved. Trimming took off 3 bases at V and 8 bases at J, with 22 bases between the two ends. The CDR3 has 16 residues. Looked up from germline, CDR1 is SGHNT and CDR2 is YENEEA. CDR3 in amino acids: CASSFDATRAGLEAFF. Here the CDR3 DNA reads TGTGCCAGCAGCTTCGACGCCACTAGGGCAGGCCTAGAAGCTTTCTTT. The whole variable domain, filled in from reference TRBV11-3 and TRBJ1-1, reads EAGVVQSPRYKIIEKKQPVAFWCNPISGHNTLYWYLQNLGQGPELLIRYENEEAVDDSQLPKDRFSAERLKGVDSTLKIQPAELGDSAVYLCASSFDATRAGLEAFFGQGTRLTVV.

On this clone: A much larger clone lies a single base off, so this may be a read error. The chain recombines TRBV7-8 with TRBJ1-2; D is unresolved. Trimming removed 0 bases from V and 7 bases from J, with 12 bases in between. CDR3 length: 14 amino acids. Germline assignment: CDR1 SGHVS and CDR2 FQNEAQ. The CDR3 region is CASSLALGFCGYTF. CDR3 coding DNA: TGTGCCAGCAGCTTAGCGCTGGGGTTCTGTGGCTACACCTTC.

This clone occurred a few times. This chain joins TRBV28 and TRBJ1-3, with D hard to call. CDR1 and CDR2 from the germline V gene are MDHEN and SYDVKM. With 5 bases removed from V and 0 bases from J, the gap between germline ends came to 8 bases. This CDR3 has 14 amino acids. Here the CDR3 DNA reads TGTGCCAGCAGTCCATTACGCTCTGGAAACACCATATATTTT. It yields the protein CASSPLRSGNTIYF.

A single count supports this clone. One end of the junction does not line up with germline, which may come from a read error. The gene calls are TRBV15 and TRBJ2-7; TRBD1 is a possible D gene (5 bases). CDR1 and CDR2 (germline): LNHNV, YYDKDF (reference sequence). The CDR3 sequence is 15 residues long. CDR3 in DNA: TGTGCCACCCGCAGAGATACCCCAGGGTTCTACGAGCAGTACTTC. It translates to CATRRDTPGFYEQYF.

The chain combines TRBV4-3 with TRBJ1-1; possible D gene TRBD1, 6 bases. The V end lost 0 bases, the J end lost 4 bases, and 12 bases lay between the germline ends. Germline values: CDR1 LGHNA, CDR2 YSLEER. The CDR3 spans 15 residues. The CDR3 DNA is TGCGCCAGCAGCCAAGATTGGCAGGGGCCCACTGAAGCTTTCTTT. This gives the protein CASSQDWQGPTEAFF.

The rearrangement links TRBV2 to TRBJ1-1; tentative D call: TRBD1 (5 bases). The CDR3 contains 13 residues. V was trimmed by 5 bases and J by 6 bases, leaving 13 bases between them. Germline CDR1 is SNHLY and CDR2 is FYNNEI. The CDR3 spells CASSLPGRAEAFF. The CDR3 nucleotides are TGTGCCAGCAGTCTACCGGGGCGGGCTGAAGCTTTCTTT.

This clone occurred once. The chain uses TRBV11-2 and TRBJ2-7; the D is unclear. This CDR3 region has 12 residues. Deletions cut 2 bases from V and 2 bases from J, with 4 bases between. Germline CDR1 SGHAT, CDR2 FQNNGV. The chain's CDR3 is CASSLFAYEQYF. Written as DNA, the CDR3 is TGTGCCAGCAGCTTATTTGCCTACGAGCAGTACTTC.

The chain is built from TRBV11-3 and TRBJ1-5; D is ambiguous. There are 16 residues in the CDR3. Trimming took off 5 bases at V and 2 bases at J, with 16 bases between the two ends. Germline V gene lookup returns CDR1 SGHNT and CDR2 YENEEA. The CDR3 protein is CASSPQLMHGNQPQHF. The CDR3 DNA reads TGTGCCAGCAGCCCTCAGTTAATGCACGGCAATCAGCCCCAGCATTTT.

This chain joins TRBV14 and TRBJ1-6, with D tentatively TRBD1 (6 bases). Deletions cut 1 base from V and 10 bases from J, with 11 bases between. There are 14 residues in the CDR3. Germline CDR1 and CDR2: SGHDN and FVKESK. CDR3 DNA: TGTGCCAGCAGCCAAGGGGGGCCCTTGTCACCCCTCCACTTT. Protein: CASSQGGPLSPLHF.

The CDR3 nucleotides read TGTGCCAGCAGTGAAGCGCTTCCTCAGGGAGGGTTAGTTAGTCTCGATGAAAAACTGTTTTTT. It codes for CASSEALPQGGLVSLDEKLFF. V usage is TRBV6-1 and J usage is TRBJ1-4, with a weak D call TRBD1 (5 bases). The CDR3 covers 21 residues. From germline, CDR1 is MNHNS and CDR2 SASEGT. V was cut by 0 bases and J by 6 bases, with 29 bases left in between.

This chain links TRBV11-2 with TRBJ2-5; a weak D match, TRBD1 (6 bases). CDR3 size: 16 residues. V was clipped by 5 bases and J by 2 bases, with 18 bases between them. Germline V gene sequence: CDR1 SGHAT, CDR2 FQNNGV. CDR3 sequence reads: CASSRSRTVTQETQYF. The CDR3 DNA sequence: TGTGCCAGCAGCCGGAGCCGGACAGTTACGCAAGAGACCCAGTACTTC.

This chain connects TRBV6-6 to TRBJ2-1; no clear D gene. The germline V gene has CDR1 MNHNY and CDR2 SVGAGI (reference sequence). The CDR3 is made up of 11 amino acids. V lost 5 bases, J lost 2 bases, and 1 base lay in between. CDR3 nucleotide sequence: TGTGCCAGCAGTCCCTACAATGAGCAGTTCTTC. Amino acids: CASSPYNEQFF.